The sequence of this TCR beta chain was determined in a study of blood T cell repertoires in COVID-19. The wider study: Specimens from acute and convalescent COVID-19 originated in the United States, Italy and Spain. PBMCs, B-cell-depleted T cells, or T cells provided the cDNA or gDNA that made up the material.

The table lists this clone with a count of one. Losses at the gene ends were 1 base for V and 7 bases for J; bases not matched to a gene: 6. The V gene's germline CDR1 is LNHDA and CDR2 SQIVND (reference sequence). The CDR3 totals 15 residues. In the original analysis: Quantification of nucleated cells was approximated via reference gene primer amplification. Only in-frame clones appear in the TCRdb table, and some are missing; sequencing was by immunoSEQ multiplex PCR. That table gives V, J and clone size, and the DNA gave D and trimming. Found here are over 100,000 clones, roughly nine tenths of them singletons; the top ten hold 2% to 2.5%.

This TCR derives from a man aged 50 or older with active COVID-19. Sequenced material: peripheral blood. The V call is TRBV19, the J call TRBJ2-4; TRBD1 matches 8 bases. The CDR3 is CASSIGRRGRNIQYF. CDR3 sequence (DNA): TGTGCCAGTAGTATAGGGCGCAGGGGGCGGAACATTCAGTACTTC.